This TCR beta chain was recovered during a study of T cells expressing NK-cell markers (dated by TCRdb to 2020 to 2021). Notes on the research overall: Three sorted T-cell subsets (CD3+CD56+NKG2C+, CD3+CD56+NKG2C- and CD3+CD56-NKG2C+) from seven to nine donors had their TCR beta-chain repertoires profiled. Of the eight sequenced donors, seven were found to be HCMV-seropositive and one was found to be HCMV-seronegative. All eight donors whose samples were sequenced were randomly selected healthy volunteers, three of them men and five women. Illumina HiSeq 2000/2500, MiSeq or NextSeq was used to sequence libraries as 2 x 150 bp reads. The study at large found these results: Those dominant clonotypes were again the most abundant among CD3+CD56-NKG2C+ cells in several donors, at 28.3-60.1%. It remained unclear whether the expanded NKG2C-expressing T cell clones were specific for HCMV antigens. In more than 5 donors, the dominant CD3+CD56+NKG2C+ clonotypes ranked among the top 10 CD8+ clonotypes, making up roughly 1.0-8% of CD8+ T cells.

CDR1 and CDR2 were assigned from the germline V gene as MRHNA and SNTAGT. The CDR3 numbers 13 residues from cysteine through phenylalanine. Only the protein is available. In regard to this clonotype: The antigen it recognizes is unknown.

The sample was run on an Illumina HiSeq 2000. 5'RACE template switching, by which a universal primer site and unique molecular identifiers were added, was used to make TCR beta cDNA libraries. cDNA synthesis was primed from the TCR beta constant segment and was followed by two successive PCR amplification steps. Per the authors' processing: MIGEC was used to demultiplex reads and group the reads by UMI, and MiTCR was used to assemble and quantify clonotypes. To exclude erroneous sequences, only TCR cDNA sequences supported by at least two reads were retained. The tcR package was used for downstream repertoire analysis, and clonotypes were matched across fractions by CDR3 nucleotide sequence plus V segment. VDJmatch was used to annotate antigen specificity against VDJdb, with one amino acid substitution in CDR3 permitted. The reads went through TCRdb reprocessing, and each CDR3 protein sequence gets one entry with no DNA. These V and J calls derive from TCRdb rather than the authors' analysis. The record for this sample contains 250,000 to 300,000 distinct CDR3 sequences. The leading ten clones occupy about 0.39% of the sample.

HCMV serostatus was determined by detecting HCMV-specific IgG in serum with a commercial ELISA kit. Peripheral blood mononuclear cells were isolated from blood by Ficoll density gradient centrifugation. The TCR was taken from a man between 18 and 35 years old in good health. Donor details come from another sample of the same person, matched by shared clones. Material: blood T cells: a sorted CD56 or NKG2C T cell subset, CD4+ or CD8+ T cells, or bulk PBMC T cells (not recorded which). The chain was built from TRBV6-4 and TRBJ2-2; TCRdb lists TRBD1, though no DNA is available to test this call. The CDR3 here reads CASSEQGAGELFF.